The T cell receptor beta chain under discussion was sequenced for a study of T cells in Graves' hyperthyroidism and ophthalmopathy (dated by TCRdb to about 2019). In terms of the full investigation: Peripheral blood was collected at initial diagnosis, before any treatment. A discovery cohort of approximately 97 patients, fewer than 50 with Graves' ophthalmopathy and under 60 with stable Graves' hyperthyroidism, was used to find distinguishing TCR V-J signatures. Prospective prediction of ophthalmopathy was tested in an independent validation cohort consisting of 18 to 20 hyperthyroidism patients and some 17 patients who later progressed to ophthalmopathy. The approximately 95 discovery patients were divided at random into training and test sets in a 7:3 ratio. The paper describes TCR Vbeta CDR3 sequencing of 130 to 150 peripheral blood samples, made up of 43 ophthalmopathy patients, more than 70 hyperthyroidism patients and about 17 progressor patients. In about 6 Graves' hyperthyroidism patients, the study also compared T-cell repertoires from thyroid tissue with T-cell repertoires from blood. Once sampling was done, hyperthyroidism patients were given methimazole at a starting dose of 30 mg daily, whereas ophthalmopathy patients were given high-dose intravenous methylprednisolone. Findings and caveats that apply to the study as a whole: No statistical method was used to set the sample size in advance, and investigators knew the group allocation. In validation, the model predicted progression to ophthalmopathy with approximately 71% sensitivity and less than 80% specificity, a median of about six months before onset. A model built on a 13 V-J signature distinguished ophthalmopathy from stable hyperthyroidism, reaching 85% to 90% sensitivity and around 81% specificity in cross-validation and 80%/75% in testing. Most expanded thyroid clonotypes (frequency above 0.001) were also detected in blood, a finding suggesting that blood repertoires may reflect thyroid immune responses.

Moderately to severely active disease, a Clinical Activity Score of at least 3, a NOSPECS grade of at least 4, and a duration under 3 months were present in ophthalmopathy patients. Exclusion was applied to patients with uncontrolled infections, other autoimmune diseases, pregnancy or lactation. Diagnoses relied on clinical symptoms, serum thyroxine and TRAb, thyroid ultrasound and orbital computed tomography. PBMCs were isolated from more than 9 ml of fresh peripheral blood by Ficoll-Paque density gradient centrifugation. Total RNA was extracted using Trizol reagent, and RNA quality was assessed on an Agilent 2100 Bioanalyzer. According to the germline V gene, CDR1 reads MNHNS and CDR2 reads SASEGT. V is shortened by 6 bases, J by 2 bases, and the region joining them spans 11 bases. The CDR3, cysteine through phenylalanine, is 13 amino acids long. The sequence is cut down to CDR3 DNA, 39 bases in frame from base 1.

Amplification of TCR beta CDR3 regions was carried out from RNA transcripts. For the first round of RT-PCR on the TCR CDR3, the HTBI primer set was used together with the Qiagen OneStep RT-PCR kit. Libraries were constructed in a second round of multiplex PCR, after which size selection and purification were carried out. The libraries were sequenced on an Illumina HiSeq2000 using paired-end 100 bp reads. The study's own analysis went as follows. SOAPnuke was used to process the raw data, with reads discarded if the reads contained adapters or uncalled bases, had a mean Phred below 15, or lacked an exact constant-primer or identifier match. High-quality paired reads were merged using COPE v1.2.5, and each unique nucleotide sequence was defined as a clonotype. MiTCR v1.1 was used to align the clonotypes against IMGT TRBV, TRBD and TRBJ reference segments. Analysis was restricted to V-J combinations with a frequency above 0.0001, which covered roughly 99% of repertoires. The TCS score was defined as F50 (clonal expansion) divided by E x V (chaos), with BLOSUM62-based TCRdist calculated between CDR3 peptides within each V-J. Welch's t-statistics and random forest reduced 500 to 550 V-J features to roughly 13, which were used in a naive Bayes classifier (R e1071). Thyroid-blood repertoire similarity was quantified with the Morisita-Horn index. The raw public data were reprocessed by TCRdb itself: fastp quality trimming at Q25, MiXCR clonotype calling, in-frame beta chains only. CDR3 protein sequences are deduplicated, and each keeps its most common genes and DNA. TCRdb assigned the V and J calls; the authors' analysis was not used. The sample records more than 500,000 distinct CDR3 sequences, roughly 14% of which are singletons. 3.5% to 4.5% of the sample goes to the ten largest clones.

Points on this clonotype: Its antigen is still unknown. One base away there is no much larger clone; base qualities are not given.

The TCR originated in a woman aged 40 to 50 with Graves' ophthalmopathy. Sequenced sample: blood. The V gene is TRBV6-1 and the J gene is TRBJ2-7, with the D gene too uncertain to name. The nucleotide sequence reads TGTGCCAGCAGGCTCCAACCAACCTACGAGCAGTACTTC. Its protein product is CASRLQPTYEQYF.